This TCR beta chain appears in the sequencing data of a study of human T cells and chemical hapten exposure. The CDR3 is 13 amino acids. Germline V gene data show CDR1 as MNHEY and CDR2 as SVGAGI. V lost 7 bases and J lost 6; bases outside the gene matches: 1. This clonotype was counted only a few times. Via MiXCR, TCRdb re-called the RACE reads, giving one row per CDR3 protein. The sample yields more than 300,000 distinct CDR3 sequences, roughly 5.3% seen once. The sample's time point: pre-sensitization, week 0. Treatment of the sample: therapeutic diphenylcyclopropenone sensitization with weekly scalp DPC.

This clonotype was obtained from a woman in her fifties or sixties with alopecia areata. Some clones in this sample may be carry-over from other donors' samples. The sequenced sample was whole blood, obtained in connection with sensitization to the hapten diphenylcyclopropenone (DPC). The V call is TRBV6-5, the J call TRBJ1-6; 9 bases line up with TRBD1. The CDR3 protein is CASTDRGNSPLHF. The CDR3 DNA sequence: TGTGCCAGCACGGACAGGGGTAATTCACCCCTCCACTTT.